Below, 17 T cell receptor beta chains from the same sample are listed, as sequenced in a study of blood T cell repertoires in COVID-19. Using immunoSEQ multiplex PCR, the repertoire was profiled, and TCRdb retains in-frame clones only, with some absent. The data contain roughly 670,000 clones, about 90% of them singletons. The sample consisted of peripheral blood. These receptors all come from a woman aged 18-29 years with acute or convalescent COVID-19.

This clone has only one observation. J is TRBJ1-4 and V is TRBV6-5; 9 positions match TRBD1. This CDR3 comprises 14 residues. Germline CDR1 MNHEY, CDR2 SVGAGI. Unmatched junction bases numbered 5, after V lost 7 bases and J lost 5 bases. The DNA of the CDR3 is TGTGCCAGCATTCCGGGACAGGGAAATGAAAAACTGTTTTTT. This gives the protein CASIPGQGNEKLFF.

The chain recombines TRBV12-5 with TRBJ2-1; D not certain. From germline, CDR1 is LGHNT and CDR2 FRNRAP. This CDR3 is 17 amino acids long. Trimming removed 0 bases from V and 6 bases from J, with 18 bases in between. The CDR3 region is CASGLVLQRASGNEQFF. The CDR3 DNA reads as TGTGCTAGTGGTTTGGTACTTCAGCGAGCCTCCGGCAATGAGCAGTTCTTC. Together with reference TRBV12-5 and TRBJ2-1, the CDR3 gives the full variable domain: DARVTQTPRHKVTEMGQEVTMRCQPILGHNTVFWYRQTMMQGLELLAYFRNRAPLDDSGMPKDRFSAEMPDATLATLKIQPSEPRDSAVYFCASGLVLQRASGNEQFFGPGTRLTVL.

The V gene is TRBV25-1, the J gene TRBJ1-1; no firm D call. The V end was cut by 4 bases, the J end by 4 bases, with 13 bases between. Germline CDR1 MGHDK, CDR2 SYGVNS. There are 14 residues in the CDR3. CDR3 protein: CASSGTTSFTEAFF. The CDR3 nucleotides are TGTGCCAGCAGTGGGACTACCTCGTTCACTGAAGCTTTCTTT.

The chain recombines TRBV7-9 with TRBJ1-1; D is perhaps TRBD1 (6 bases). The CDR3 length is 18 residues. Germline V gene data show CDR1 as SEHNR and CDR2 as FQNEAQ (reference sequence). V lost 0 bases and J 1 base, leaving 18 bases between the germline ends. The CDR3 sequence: CASSLALGATVTNTEAFF. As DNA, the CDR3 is TGTGCCAGCAGCTTAGCGTTGGGGGCGACGGTTACGAACACTGAAGCTTTCTTT.

The CDR3 nucleotides are TGTGCCACCTCCGGACTAGCGGCCTACAATGAGCAGTTCTTC. It specifies CATSGLAAYNEQFF. This sequence joins TRBV24-1 and TRBJ2-1; 10 bases agree with TRBD2. This CDR3 region has 14 residues. V trimming: 9 bases; J trimming: 2 bases; junction bases outside the gene matches: 3. Germline values: CDR1 KGHDR, CDR2 SFDVKD.

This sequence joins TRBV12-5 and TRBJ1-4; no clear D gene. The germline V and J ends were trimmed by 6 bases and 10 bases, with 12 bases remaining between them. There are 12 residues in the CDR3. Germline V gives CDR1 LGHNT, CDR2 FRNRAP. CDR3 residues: CASGSWESKLFF. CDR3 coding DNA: TGTGCTAGTGGAAGTTGGGAGTCAAAACTGTTTTTT.

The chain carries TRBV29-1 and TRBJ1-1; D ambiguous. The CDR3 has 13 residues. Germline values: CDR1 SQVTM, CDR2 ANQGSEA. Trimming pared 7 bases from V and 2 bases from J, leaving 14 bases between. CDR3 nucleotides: TGCAGCGGCCTGGTGCGTATTAACACTGAAGCTTTCTTT. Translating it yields CSGLVRINTEAFF.

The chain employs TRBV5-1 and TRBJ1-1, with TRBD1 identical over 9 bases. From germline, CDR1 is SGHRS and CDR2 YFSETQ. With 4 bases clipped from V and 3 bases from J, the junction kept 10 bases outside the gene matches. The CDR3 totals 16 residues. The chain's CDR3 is CASSAPDRGGYTEAFF. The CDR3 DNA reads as TGCGCCAGCAGCGCCCCGGACAGGGGCGGGTACACTGAAGCTTTCTTT.

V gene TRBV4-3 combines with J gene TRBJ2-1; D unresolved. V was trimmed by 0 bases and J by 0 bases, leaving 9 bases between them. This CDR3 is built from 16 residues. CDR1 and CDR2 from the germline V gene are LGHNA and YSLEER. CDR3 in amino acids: CASSQDLRFSYNEQFF. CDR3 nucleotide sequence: TGCGCCAGCAGCCAAGATCTGCGCTTCTCCTACAATGAGCAGTTCTTC.

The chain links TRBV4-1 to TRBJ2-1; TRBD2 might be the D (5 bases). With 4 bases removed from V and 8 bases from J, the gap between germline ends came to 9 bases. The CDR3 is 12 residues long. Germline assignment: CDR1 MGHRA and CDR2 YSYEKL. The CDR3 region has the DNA TGCGCCAGCAGCCGGGTGGAGGATGAGCAGTTCTTC. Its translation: CASSRVEDEQFF.

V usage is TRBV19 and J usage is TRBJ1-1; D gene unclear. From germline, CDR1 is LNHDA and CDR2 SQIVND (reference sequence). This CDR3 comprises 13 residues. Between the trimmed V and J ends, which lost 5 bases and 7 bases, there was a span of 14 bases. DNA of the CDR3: TGTGCCAGTAGTGTCCCCGGTCGGGATGAAGCTTTCTTT. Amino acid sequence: CASSVPGRDEAFF.

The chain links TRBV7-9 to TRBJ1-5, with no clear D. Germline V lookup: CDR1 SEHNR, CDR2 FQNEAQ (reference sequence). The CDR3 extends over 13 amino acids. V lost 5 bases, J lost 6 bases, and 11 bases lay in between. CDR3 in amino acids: CASSPSGGQPQHF. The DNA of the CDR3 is TGTGCCAGCAGCCCCTCAGGAGGTCAGCCCCAGCATTTT. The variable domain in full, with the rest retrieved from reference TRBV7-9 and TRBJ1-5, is DTGVSQNPRHKITKRGQNVTFRCDPISEHNRLYWYRQTLGQGPEFLTYFQNEAQLEKSRLLSDRFSAERPKGSFSTLEIQRTEQGDSAMYLCASSPSGGQPQHFGDGTRLSIL.

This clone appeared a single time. The CDR3 coding sequence is TGTGCCAGCAGCTCTACTAAGGACAGGGGTGAAGGCTACACCTTC. Translated, it gives CASSSTKDRGEGYTF. The chain links TRBV7-4 to TRBJ1-2; 9 nucleotides align to TRBD1. CDR1 is SGHVT, CDR2 SQSDAQ, per germline. CDR3 length: 15 residues. Germline trimming cut 4 bases from V and 8 bases from J; bases unmatched to any gene: 11.

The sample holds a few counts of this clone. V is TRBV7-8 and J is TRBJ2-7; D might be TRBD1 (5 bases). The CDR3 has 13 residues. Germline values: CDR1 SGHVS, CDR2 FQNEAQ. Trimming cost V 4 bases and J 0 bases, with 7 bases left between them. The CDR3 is CASSSQVSYEQYF. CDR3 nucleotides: TGTGCCAGCAGCTCACAGGTCTCCTACGAGCAGTACTTC.

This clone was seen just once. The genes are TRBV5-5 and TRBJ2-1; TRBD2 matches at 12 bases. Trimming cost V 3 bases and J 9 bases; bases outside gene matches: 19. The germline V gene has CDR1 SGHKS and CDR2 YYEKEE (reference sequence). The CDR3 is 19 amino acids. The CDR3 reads CASSSRASGGAQFGGEQFF. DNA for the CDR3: TGTGCCAGCAGCTCCAGGGCTAGCGGGGGGGCCCAGTTTGGCGGTGAGCAGTTCTTC.

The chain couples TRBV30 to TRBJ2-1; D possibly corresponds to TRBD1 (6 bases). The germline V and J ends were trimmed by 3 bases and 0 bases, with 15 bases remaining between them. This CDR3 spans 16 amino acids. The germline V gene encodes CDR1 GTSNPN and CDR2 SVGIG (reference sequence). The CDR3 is CAWRDRKGVSYNEQFF. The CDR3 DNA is TGTGCCTGGAGGGACAGAAAGGGGGTCTCCTACAATGAGCAGTTCTTC.

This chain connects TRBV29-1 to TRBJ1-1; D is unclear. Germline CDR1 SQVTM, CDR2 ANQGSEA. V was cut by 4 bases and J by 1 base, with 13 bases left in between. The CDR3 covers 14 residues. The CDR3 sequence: CSVVPGLSNTEAFF. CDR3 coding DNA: TGCAGCGTTGTCCCCGGACTTTCGAACACTGAAGCTTTCTTT.